Listed below are T cell receptor beta chains from one sample, sequenced in a study of cytomegalovirus exposure and HLA in healthy donors. Clones were read by immunoSEQ multiplex PCR, and TCRdb kept only the in-frame ones, dropping some. The sample holds more than 150,000 clones, approximately 82% seen once. The material sequenced was PBMCs. The source of these receptors is a woman between 50 and 59 years old in good health and CMV-seropositive. Both conserved end residues are part of each CDR3. A D gene is named only where the DNA matches it firmly. Part of the rows lack a size; the others show once, few, many or a class for expanded clones.

d_call j_call clone_size v_call cdr3_aa cdr3_nt
- TRBJ1-1 - TRBV6-1 CASSAQAEAFF TGTGCCAGCAGTGCGCAGGCTGAAGCTTTCTTT
TRBD1 TRBJ1-6 few TRBV7-6 CASSLGTGGSSPLHF TGTGCCAGCAGCTTAGGGACAGGAGGGAGTTCACCCCTCCACTTT
- TRBJ2-2 once TRBV19 CASSIARGNTGELFF TGTGCCAGTAGTATAGCCAGGGGAAACACCGGGGAGCTGTTTTTT
TRBD1 TRBJ1-5 - TRBV7-6 CASGTGLDQPQHF TGTGCCAGCGGGACAGGGCTCGATCAGCCCCAGCATTTT
- TRBJ1-2 - TRBV5-1 CASSPGTKDGYTF TGCGCCAGCAGCCCGGGGACTAAAGATGGCTACACCTTC
- TRBJ2-1 - TRBV6-5 CASSGRERFPEQFF TGTGCCAGCAGTGGCAGGGAAAGGTTTCCTGAGCAGTTCTTC
TRBD1 TRBJ1-5 - TRBV23-1 CASTPDGTGVKDWNQPQHF TGCGCCAGCACCCCCGACGGGACAGGGGTGAAGGACTGGAATCAGCCCCAGCATTTT
- TRBJ2-7 - TRBV7-3 CASKIGEGPYEQYF TGTGCCAGCAAAATCGGAGAGGGCCCCTACGAGCAGTACTTC
- TRBJ2-5 - TRBV18 CASSARQQETQYF TGTGCCAGCTCAGCCAGACAGCAAGAGACCCAGTACTTC
TRBD2 TRBJ2-3 - TRBV18 CASSPLAGGATDTQYF TGTGCCAGCTCACCCCTAGCGGGGGGGGCCACAGATACGCAGTATTTT
- TRBJ1-2 - TRBV19 CASSTYGQAVKGYTF TGTGCCAGTAGTACCTATGGGCAGGCAGTGAAGGGCTACACCTTC
TRBD1 TRBJ2-7 - TRBV5-6 CASSWGQGNYEQYF TGTGCCAGCAGCTGGGGACAGGGGAACTACGAGCAGTACTTC
- TRBJ2-1 - TRBV11-3 CASSLIGGNSNNEQFF TGTGCCAGCAGCTTAATCGGGGGAAATTCTAACAATGAGCAGTTCTTC
- TRBJ2-4 once TRBV2 CASTGTSLEYQYF TGTGCCAGCACCGGGACAAGCCTAGAGTATCAGTACTTC